This T cell receptor beta chain was identified in a study of blood T cell repertoires in COVID-19. Looking at the study overall: Sources were T cells, B-cell-depleted T cells, or PBMCs; the material itself was cDNA or gDNA.

The data were produced by immunoSEQ multiplex PCR, yet TCRdb's version contains in-frame clones alone and is incomplete. This sample has over 150,000 clones; roughly 81% occur once, and the top ten carry 10% to 15%. Comment on this clone: At the DNA level, this CDR3 is encoded by other sequences in the same sample as well.

The clonotype originates from an elderly woman with COVID-19, enrolled during active disease. The sample was peripheral blood.

The CDR3 coding sequence is TGTGCCAGCTCACCACGGGCGAACACTGAAGCTTTCTTT. Translation gives CASSPRANTEAFF. This chain joins TRBV18 and TRBJ1-1; D is ambiguous. Germline loops: CDR1 KGHSH, CDR2 LQKENI. The V and J ends lost 1 base and 1 base respectively, with 4 bases between them. The CDR3 extends over 13 amino acids.